These 20 T cell receptor beta chains share one sample of origin, sequenced in a study of blood T cells in healthy people across ages (dated by TCRdb to between 2015 and 2016). Library preparation used 5' RACE. A second PCR of roughly 7 to 12 cycles was performed with a sample-barcoded 5' primer and a J-beta primer mix. TCRdb ran its own pipeline on the public reads, namely fastp trimming at Q25 and MiXCR clone calling, and kept in-frame beta chains. Rows with a matching CDR3 protein are joined into one entry that keeps the most common DNA and genes. The sample data list around 1,900,000 distinct CDR3 sequences, and about two fifths of these were observed just once. The ten largest clones represent around 23% of the sample. Material for sequencing was blood. These receptors were taken from a human donor in good health.

The chain carries TRBV5-1 and TRBJ2-4, with D possibly matching TRBD2 (7 bases). Between the trimmed V and J ends, which lost 3 bases and 13 bases, there was a span of 20 bases. The CDR3 is made up of 14 amino acids. Germline assignment: CDR1 SGHRS and CDR2 YFSETQ. CDR3 protein: CASSWGGALEEQYF. In DNA, the CDR3 is TGCGCCAGCAGCTGGGGGGGGGCTCTAGAAGAGCAGTACTTC.

The genes are TRBV7-2 and TRBJ1-4; 9 bases map to TRBD1. Germline V gene sequence: CDR1 SGHTA, CDR2 FQGNSA. The V and J ends lost 4 bases and 8 bases, in that order; junction bases with no gene match: 8. The CDR3 is 15 residues long. The CDR3 sequence: CASSYTGGGQEKLFF. For the CDR3, the DNA is TGTGCCAGCAGCTATACAGGGGGCGGGCAAGAAAAACTGTTTTTT.

This chain links TRBV27 with TRBJ2-7, with a tentative D call TRBD1 (5 bases). CDR3 length equals 10 residues. The germline gives CDR1 MNHEY, CDR2 SMNVEV (reference sequence). With 8 bases removed from V and 4 bases from J, the gap between germline ends came to 6 bases. In DNA, the CDR3 is TGTGCCAGCGGACAATACGAGCAGTACTTC. Protein product: CASGQYEQYF.

In its sample, this clonotype was seen a few times. The chain combines TRBV9 with TRBJ2-1; 9 positions agree with TRBD2. In germline, CDR1 is SGDLS, CDR2 YYNGEE. V was clipped by 4 bases and J by 10 bases; unmatched bases: 6. This CDR3 is 13 amino acids long. As DNA, the CDR3 is TGTGCCAGCAGCTCTATAGCGGGGGCAGAGCAGTTCTTC. As protein: CASSSIAGAEQFF.

V usage is TRBV12-3 or TRBV12-4 and J usage is TRBJ1-1, with a possible D match to TRBD1 (5 bases). The CDR3 is 13 amino acids. Trimming took 8 bases from V and 11 from J, leaving 21 bases between them. CDR3: CASRSGHGVVAFF. CDR3 bases: TGTGCCAGCCGATCCGGACATGGAGTCGTGGCTTTCTTT.

There are a few counts of this clonotype. The rearrangement links TRBV15 to TRBJ1-5, with 8 bases that match TRBD1. J gave up 6 bases and V 1 base, and 5 bases lay outside the gene matches. Germline values: CDR1 LNHNV, CDR2 YYDKDF (reference sequence). This CDR3 has 15 amino acids. CDR3 residues: CATSRGQGLAQPQHF. The CDR3 bases are TGTGCCACCAGCAGAGGACAGGGGCTGGCTCAGCCCCAGCATTTT. The full variable domain, rest sourced from reference TRBV15 and TRBJ1-5, is DAMVIQNPRYQVTQFGKPVTLSCSQTLNHNVMYWYQQKSSQAPKLLFHYYDKDFNNEADTPDNFQSRRPNTSFCFLDIRSPGLGDTAMYLCATSRGQGLAQPQHFGDGTRLSIL.

Only a few counts were recorded for this clonotype. This chain joins TRBV4-2 and TRBJ1-5; the D is unclear. V lost 5 bases, J lost 0 bases, and 11 bases lay in between. CDR1 and CDR2 from the germline V gene are LGHNA and YNFKEQ. CDR3 length: 15 amino acids. The CDR3 region is CASSDVGNSNQPQHF. DNA for the CDR3: TGTGCCAGCAGCGACGTGGGCAATAGCAATCAGCCCCAGCATTTT.

This clonotype has only a few counts. The V gene is TRBV3-1, the J gene TRBJ1-2; no clear D gene. Trimming cost V 0 bases and J 10 bases, with 15 bases left between them. Germline assignment: CDR1 LGHDT and CDR2 YNNKEL (reference sequence). This CDR3 has 14 amino acids. The CDR3 is CASSQDLGDLVYTF. CDR3 DNA sequence: TGTGCCAGCAGCCAAGATCTGGGCGACCTGGTCTACACCTTC. The full variable domain, its missing parts supplied by reference TRBV3-1 and TRBJ1-2, is DTAVSQTPKYLVTQMGNDKSIKCEQNLGHDTMYWYKQDSKKFLKIMFSYNNKELIINETVPNRFSPKSPDKAHLNLHINSLELGDSAVYFCASSQDLGDLVYTFGSGTRLTVV.

This chain uses TRBV12-3 or TRBV12-4 with TRBJ2-1; D is unclear. CDR3 length: 16 amino acids. V lost 6 bases and J 2 bases, leaving 17 bases between the germline ends. The CDR3 sequence is CASSSTEQTTYNEQFF. The CDR3 bases are TGTGCCAGCAGCAGCACGGAGCAAACCACCTACAATGAGCAGTTCTTC.

The chain couples TRBV20-1 to TRBJ1-2, with D tentatively TRBD1 (5 bases). This CDR3 has 16 amino acids. Germline values: CDR1 DFQATT, CDR2 SNEGSKA (reference sequence). The V end was cut by 0 bases, the J end by 6 bases, with 20 bases between. Here the CDR3 reads CSAREVGGRALDGYTF. CDR3 coding DNA: TGCAGTGCTAGAGAGGTCGGGGGGAGAGCTTTGGATGGCTACACCTTC.

CDR3 DNA sequence: TGTGCCAGCAGCCACCGGACTAGCGGAGACAATGAGCAGTTCTTC. Residues: CASSHRTSGDNEQFF. The chain recombines TRBV6-2 or TRBV6-3 with TRBJ2-1; 10 nucleotides align to TRBD2. The CDR3 has 15 residues. J was trimmed by 5 bases and V by 6 bases; bases with no gene match: 7. Germline CDR1 MNHEY, CDR2 SVGEGT.

This clonotype was seen only a few times. The chain recombines TRBV20-1 with TRBJ2-4, with D tentatively TRBD2 (5 bases). CDR1 and CDR2 (germline): DFQATT, SNEGSKA (reference sequence). V gave up 6 bases and J gave up 13 bases, with 25 bases separating them. The length of the CDR3 is 14 residues. The CDR3 region has the DNA TGCAGTGCGGCTGATAGTGCCGACTACAATGAGCAGTACTTC. It is translated as CSAADSADYNEQYF.

The chain is built from TRBV20-1 and TRBJ2-7, with D maybe TRBD2 (6 bases). V was clipped by 4 bases and J by 5 bases, with 15 bases between them. CDR3 length: 13 amino acids. CDR1 is DFQATT, CDR2 SNEGSKA, per germline (reference sequence). This CDR3 reads CSAISMRGDEQYF. The CDR3 DNA follows: TGCAGTGCTATCAGCATGCGGGGAGACGAGCAGTACTTC.

This rearrangement joins TRBV7-9 to TRBJ2-7; perhaps TRBD1 as D (5 bases). CDR3 size: 16 residues. V was clipped by 5 bases and J by 0 bases, with 17 bases between them. Germline CDR1 SEHNR, CDR2 FQNEAQ (reference sequence). Written as DNA, the CDR3 is TGTGCCAGCAGCCCCGTTACAGGAATATACTCCTACGAGCAGTACTTC. Protein: CASSPVTGIYSYEQYF.

This clonotype was picked up a small number of times. The J gene is TRBJ2-1, the V gene TRBV2; no clear D. The CDR3 length is 15 residues. Germline CDR1 and CDR2: SNHLY and FYNNEI. Between the trimmed V and J ends, which lost 1 base and 0 bases, there was a span of 7 bases. CDR3 sequence reads: CASSEVAPSYNEQFF. The DNA for the CDR3 is TGTGCCAGCAGTGAAGTAGCTCCCTCCTACAATGAGCAGTTCTTC.

This clonotype was seen only a few times. The chain is built from TRBV3-1 and TRBJ1-1; D is unclear. Deletions cut 2 bases from V and 1 base from J, with 5 bases between. The CDR3 is made up of 13 amino acids. CDR1 and CDR2 (germline): LGHDT, YNNKEL (reference sequence). The CDR3 bases are TGTGCCAGCAGCCAAACCAAGAACACTGAAGCTTTCTTT. It yields the protein CASSQTKNTEAFF.

The chain links TRBV6-4 to TRBJ1-2; TRBD1 is a possible D gene (5 bases). V shed 9 bases and J shed 0 bases, with 11 bases lying between them. Germline values: CDR1 MRHNA, CDR2 SNTAGT. CDR3 size: 13 residues. Here the CDR3 reads CASRGGSNYGYTF. The CDR3 bases are TGTGCCAGTCGGGGCGGTTCTAACTATGGCTACACCTTC.

The table lists this clonotype with a count of one. The junction departs from germline at one end; a sequencing error may be responsible. The chain recombines TRBV6-2 or TRBV6-3 with TRBJ1-2; D ambiguous. Germline-derived CDR1 and CDR2 are MNHEY and SVGEGT. This CDR3 is built from 14 residues. The CDR3 DNA is TGTGTCAGCAGTTTGGGCACAGTGCTTGATGGCTACACCTTC. It yields the protein CVSSLGTVLDGYTF.

The chain combines TRBV4-1 with TRBJ1-2, with D maybe TRBD1 (6 bases). The CDR3 sequence is 16 residues long. Germline CDR1 reads MGHRA; CDR2 reads YSYEKL. The V gene lost 0 bases and the J gene lost 6 bases, with 17 bases spanning the gap. The CDR3 DNA reads TGCGCCAGCAGCCAAGAGGTACAGGGTAGGGGGAATGGCTACACCTTC. Encoded protein: CASSQEVQGRGNGYTF.

The rearrangement joins TRBV7-9 to TRBJ1-5; D may be TRBD1 (5 bases). Deletions cut 5 bases from V and 6 bases from J, with 20 bases between. This CDR3 comprises 16 residues. Germline loops: CDR1 SEHNR, CDR2 FQNEAQ (reference sequence). The CDR3 DNA sequence: TGTGCCAGCAGCCCCCGAGGCGCGCAGGGCCTTCAGCCCCAGCATTTT. This codes for CASSPRGAQGLQPQHF.